The 22 T cell receptor beta chains in this list originate from one sample, sequenced in a study of T cell responses to AZD1222 COVID-19 vaccine. This table comes from immunoSEQ multiplex PCR, and its TCRdb copy is limited to in-frame clones, with some not included. The sample includes over 150,000 clones, approximately 94% of them seen just once. The sequenced sample was peripheral blood, obtained 28 days after the second AZD1222 dose. The origin of the receptors is an adult who received the AZD1222 COVID-19 vaccine.

This chain joins TRBV19 and TRBJ2-1; 9 bases fit TRBD1. Trimming cost V 10 bases and J 9 bases; bases outside gene matches: 16. Germline-derived CDR1 and CDR2 are LNHDA and SQIVND (reference sequence). The CDR3 sequence is 15 residues long. The DNA for the CDR3 is TGTGCCACCCGGATGGGGGGACAGGGACGGGGTGAGCAGTTCTTC. The encoded protein is CATRMGGQGRGEQFF.

The V call is TRBV5-8, the J call TRBJ2-1; no clear D. Germline assignment: CDR1 SGHTS and CDR2 YDEGEE. The CDR3 has 15 residues. The V gene lost 4 bases and the J gene lost 0 bases, with 11 bases spanning the gap. DNA for the CDR3: TGTGCCAGCAGCGTGGGGTTTACCTCCTACAATGAGCAGTTCTTC. Amino acids: CASSVGFTSYNEQFF.

The chain combines TRBV4-2 with TRBJ2-7; D gene ambiguous. The CDR3 has 13 residues. The V end was cut by 0 bases, the J end by 4 bases, with 7 bases between. Per germline, CDR1 LGHNA and CDR2 YNFKEQ. This chain's CDR3 is CASSQDVGYEQYF. DNA of the CDR3: TGTGCCAGCAGCCAAGACGTAGGGTACGAGCAGTACTTC.

The V gene is TRBV10-3, the J gene TRBJ2-2; D unresolved. In germline, CDR1 is ENHRY, CDR2 SYGVKD. The CDR3 length is 14 residues. V was cut by 6 bases and J by 3 bases, with 11 bases left in between. CDR3 protein: CAISPGPDTGELFF. The CDR3 DNA is TGTGCCATCAGCCCCGGACCCGACACCGGGGAGCTGTTTTTT.

This chain uses TRBV7-8 with TRBJ1-4; TRBD1 aligns across 11 bases. In germline, CDR1 is SGHVS, CDR2 FQNEAQ. Trimming cost V 5 bases and J 3 bases; bases outside gene matches: 11. The CDR3 is 18 residues long. CDR3 residues: CASSLGTGGIGSNEKLFF. The CDR3, as DNA: TGTGCCAGCAGCCTCGGGACAGGGGGTATTGGGTCTAATGAAAAACTGTTTTTT.

The chain links TRBV7-8 to TRBJ1-1; D unresolved. V lost 4 bases to trimming and J lost 1 base, with 19 bases between them. Germline CDR1 reads SGHVS; CDR2 reads FQNEAQ. CDR3 length: 17 amino acids. The DNA of the CDR3 is TGTGCCAGCAGCTCGAGGACCCGGAGGTTGGCGAACACTGAAGCTTTCTTT. Its translation: CASSSRTRRLANTEAFF.

This sequence joins TRBV5-4 and TRBJ2-1; D may be TRBD1 (6 bases). The CDR3 runs 15 residues. The germline gives CDR1 SGHNT, CDR2 YYREEE (reference sequence). The germline V and J ends were trimmed by 0 bases and 2 bases, with 9 bases remaining between them. The CDR3 DNA follows: TGTGCCAGCAGCTTGGGCAGGGGACCCTACAATGAGCAGTTCTTC. This sequence encodes CASSLGRGPYNEQFF.

For the CDR3, the DNA is TGTGCCAGCTCACCACCGGAGGTCTCGGGAAACACCATATATTTT. Protein product: CASSPPEVSGNTIYF. J is TRBJ1-3 and V is TRBV18; D ambiguous. Germline lookup yields CDR1 KGHSH and CDR2 LQKENI. Deletions cut 0 bases from V and 4 bases from J, with 10 bases between. The CDR3 covers 15 residues.

The CDR3 spells CASSLGTAGNTIYF. CDR3 nucleotide sequence: TGTGCCAGCAGCTTAGGGACGGCTGGAAACACCATATATTTT. The genes are TRBV7-9 and TRBJ1-3; D gene uncertain. Germline V CDR1 and CDR2: SEHNR, FQNEAQ (reference sequence). V lost 1 base and J 2 bases, leaving 6 bases between the germline ends. The CDR3 covers 14 residues.

CDR3: CASSLETFQYGYTF. The CDR3 DNA sequence: TGCGCCAGCAGCTTGGAAACCTTCCAGTATGGCTACACCTTC. The V and J genes are TRBV5-1 and TRBJ1-2, with D hard to call. The germline gives CDR1 SGHRS, CDR2 YFSETQ. The CDR3 runs 14 residues. V was shortened by 0 bases and J by 5 bases, with 11 bases between the two germline ends.

The chain employs TRBV5-5 and TRBJ2-6; no definite D call. The length of the CDR3 is 18 residues. Germline V CDR1 and CDR2: SGHKS, YYEKEE (reference sequence). The V gene lost 6 bases and the J gene lost 5 bases, with 24 bases spanning the gap. The CDR3 DNA reads as TGTGCCAGCACCATGGGGTCCTACACTCCTCTCTGGGCCAACGTCCTGACTTTC. Translating it yields CASTMGSYTPLWANVLTF.

The V gene is TRBV27, the J gene TRBJ1-5; 9 bases align to TRBD1. The CDR3 runs 16 residues. The germline V gene has CDR1 MNHEY and CDR2 SMNVEV (reference sequence). Unmatched junction bases numbered 7, after V lost 0 bases and J lost 7 bases. The CDR3 DNA is TGTGCCAGCAGTTTATCGGGGACAGGGATAGGGCAGCCCCAGCATTTT. Translation: CASSLSGTGIGQPQHF.

CDR3 sequence reads: CASSYSISSGYEQYF. Here the CDR3 DNA reads TGTGCCAGCAGTTACTCGATTTCTAGCGGCTACGAGCAGTACTTC. This sequence joins TRBV6-5 and TRBJ2-7, with TRBD2 matching over 7 bases. The CDR3 length is 15 residues. V shed 0 bases, J shed 3 bases, and the junction held 5 bases outside the gene matches. The V gene's germline CDR1 is MNHEY and CDR2 SVGAGI.

The chain couples TRBV28 to TRBJ2-2; 8 nucleotides agree with TRBD2. V lost 4 bases and J lost 6; bases outside the gene matches: 10. The CDR3 is 16 amino acids. Germline values: CDR1 MDHEN, CDR2 SYDVKM. The CDR3 DNA reads as TGTGCCAGCAGTTGGGCCGGGACTAGGGGCGCCGGGGAGCTGTTTTTT. It encodes CASSWAGTRGAGELFF.

The chain combines TRBV9 with TRBJ1-6; maybe TRBD1 (6 bases). Trimming removed 3 bases at V and 5 bases at J, with 12 bases between. The CDR3 extends over 15 amino acids. Germline loops: CDR1 SGDLS, CDR2 YYNGEE. CDR3 nucleotides: TGTGCCAGCAGCGCCACAGGACAGAATAATTCACCCCTCCACTTT. Protein sequence: CASSATGQNNSPLHF.

This chain connects TRBV7-6 to TRBJ2-7; D is possibly TRBD1 (5 bases). V shed 5 bases and J shed 0 bases, with 17 bases lying between them. The V gene's germline CDR1 is SGHVS and CDR2 FNYEAQ. The length of the CDR3 is 16 residues. The CDR3 protein is CASSLLQDDSSYEQYF. CDR3 DNA sequence: TGTGCCAGCAGCCTTCTACAGGACGACAGCTCCTACGAGCAGTACTTC. The whole variable domain, filled in from reference TRBV7-6 and TRBJ2-7, reads GAGVSQSPRYKVTKRGQDVALRCDPISGHVSLYWYRQALGQGPEFLTYFNYEAQQDKSGLPNDRFSAERPEGSISTLTIQRTEQRDSAMYRCASSLLQDDSSYEQYFGPGTRLTVT.

DNA for the CDR3: TGTGCCAGCAGCTCGGACTTGAACACTGAAGCTTTCTTT. Translated, it gives CASSSDLNTEAFF. The chain combines TRBV11-2 with TRBJ1-1; unclear D gene. There are 13 residues in the CDR3. Germline-derived CDR1 and CDR2 are SGHAT and FQNNGV. Trimming left V 4 bases short and J 0 bases short, with 6 bases between.

The chain recombines TRBV11-2 with TRBJ1-1; D gene uncertain. Germline V lookup: CDR1 SGHAT, CDR2 FQNNGV. CDR3 length equals 15 residues. Trimming left V 5 bases short and J 7 bases short, with 20 bases between. In nucleotides, the CDR3 is TGTGCCAGCAGCCCCCGTTTCGGAGGGTTACGTGAAGCTTTCTTT. This codes for CASSPRFGGLREAFF.

V usage is TRBV7-9 and J usage is TRBJ2-1, with a possible D match to TRBD2 (7 bases). V dropped 4 bases and J dropped 2 bases, with 12 bases sitting between them. The V gene's germline CDR1 is SEHNR and CDR2 FQNEAQ (reference sequence). The CDR3 runs to 15 residues. CDR3 loop: CASSSPGGTYNEQFF. The CDR3 coding sequence is TGTGCCAGCAGCTCCCCGGGGGGCACCTACAATGAGCAGTTCTTC.

The chain uses TRBV12-3 or TRBV12-4 and TRBJ1-1, with TRBD1 matching over 8 bases. V was pared by 3 bases and J by 11 bases, with 5 bases of the junction left unmatched. The CDR3 is 12 amino acids. The CDR3: CASSFYRGDAFF. DNA of the CDR3: TGTGCCAGCAGTTTTTACAGGGGGGATGCTTTCTTT.

The chain uses TRBV9 and TRBJ2-5, with a weak D call TRBD2 (5 bases). The CDR3 is 15 amino acids. Germline assignment: CDR1 SGDLS and CDR2 YYNGEE. Trimming removed 0 bases at V and 4 bases at J, with 13 bases between. CDR3 sequence: CASSVVARGTETQYF. CDR3 sequence (DNA): TGTGCCAGCAGCGTAGTGGCTCGGGGAACAGAGACCCAGTACTTC.

The V call is TRBV19, the J call TRBJ1-5; 7 bases are a match to TRBD1. CDR1 and CDR2 from the germline V gene are LNHDA and SQIVND (reference sequence). The CDR3 is 15 residues long. J lost 1 base, V lost 5 bases, and 5 bases had no gene match. Written as DNA, the CDR3 is TGTGCCAGTAGTTACAGGGGTGGGAGCAATCAGCCCCAGCATTTT. Protein: CASSYRGGSNQPQHF. Filled out from reference TRBV19 and TRBJ1-5, the complete variable domain reads DGGITQSPKYLFRKEGQNVTLSCEQNLNHDAMYWYRQDPGQGLRLIYYSQIVNDFQKGDIAEGYSVSREKKESFPLTVTSAQKNPTAFYLCASSYRGGSNQPQHFGDGTRLSIL.